This T cell receptor beta chain was recovered during a study of chronic HIV infection and antiretroviral therapy. This clonotype was seen more than once but under ten times. This CDR3 is 14 amino acids long. Germline assignment: CDR1 SEHNR and CDR2 FQNEAQ (reference sequence). The V and J ends lost 2 bases and 3 bases respectively, with 11 bases between them. TCRdb itself ran the 5' RACE reads through MiXCR, one entry per CDR3 protein. The sample includes 39,000 or so distinct CDR3 sequences, more than 8% of them seen just once. The material sequenced was peripheral blood. This clonotype was obtained from an adult who had HIV and had not received antiretroviral therapy, or was an uninfected healthy control (not recorded which). V usage is TRBV7-9 and J usage is TRBJ2-7; perhaps TRBD2 as D (6 bases). The CDR3 region is CASSLTGLNYEQYF. CDR3 in DNA: TGTGCCAGCAGCTTAACTGGACTAAACTACGAGCAGTACTTC. The variable domain in full, completed from reference TRBV7-9 and TRBJ2-7, reads DTGVSQNPRHKITKRGQNVTFRCDPISEHNRLYWYRQTLGQGPEFLTYFQNEAQLEKSRLLSDRFSAERPKGSFSTLEIQRTEQGDSAMYLCASSLTGLNYEQYFGPGTRLTVT.